These 3 T cell receptor beta chains share one sample of origin, sequenced in a study of cytomegalovirus exposure and HLA in healthy donors. PCR involved 60 Vbeta and 13 Jbeta primers. TCRdb keeps only in-frame clones here, not all; method: immunoSEQ multiplex PCR. The profile covers more than 150,000 clones, with 76% appearing a single time and under 2% taken by the ten largest. Sequencing was performed on PBMCs. The receptors were sampled from a man between 18 and 35 years old in good health and CMV-seronegative.

This chain joins TRBV18 and TRBJ1-5, with no clear D. The CDR3 loop spans 14 amino acids. Germline V gene lookup returns CDR1 KGHSH and CDR2 LQKENI. V lost 3 bases, J lost 0 bases, and 6 bases lay in between. The DNA of the CDR3 is TGTGCCAGCTCACCCACAGATAGCAATCAGCCCCAGCATTTT. It encodes CASSPTDSNQPQHF.

The V call is TRBV2, the J call TRBJ2-7; D possibly corresponds to TRBD1 (5 bases). This CDR3 has 13 amino acids. In germline, CDR1 is SNHLY, CDR2 FYNNEI. Trimming left V 2 bases short and J 1 base short, with 6 bases between. CDR3 sequence (DNA): TGTGCCAGCAGTGAACAGGGTTCCTACGAGCAGTACTTC. Amino acids: CASSEQGSYEQYF.

A note on this clone: Relative to the germline gene, one junction end is altered; a read error may explain this. CDR3 in amino acids: CASSLSGSDIAF. The CDR3 DNA follows: TGTGCCAGCAGCTTATCAGGGTCGGATATTGCTTTC. V is TRBV7-9 and J is TRBJ2-4; weak D call: TRBD1 (5 bases). The CDR3 is 12 amino acids. Germline V gene data show CDR1 as SEHNR and CDR2 as FQNEAQ (reference sequence).